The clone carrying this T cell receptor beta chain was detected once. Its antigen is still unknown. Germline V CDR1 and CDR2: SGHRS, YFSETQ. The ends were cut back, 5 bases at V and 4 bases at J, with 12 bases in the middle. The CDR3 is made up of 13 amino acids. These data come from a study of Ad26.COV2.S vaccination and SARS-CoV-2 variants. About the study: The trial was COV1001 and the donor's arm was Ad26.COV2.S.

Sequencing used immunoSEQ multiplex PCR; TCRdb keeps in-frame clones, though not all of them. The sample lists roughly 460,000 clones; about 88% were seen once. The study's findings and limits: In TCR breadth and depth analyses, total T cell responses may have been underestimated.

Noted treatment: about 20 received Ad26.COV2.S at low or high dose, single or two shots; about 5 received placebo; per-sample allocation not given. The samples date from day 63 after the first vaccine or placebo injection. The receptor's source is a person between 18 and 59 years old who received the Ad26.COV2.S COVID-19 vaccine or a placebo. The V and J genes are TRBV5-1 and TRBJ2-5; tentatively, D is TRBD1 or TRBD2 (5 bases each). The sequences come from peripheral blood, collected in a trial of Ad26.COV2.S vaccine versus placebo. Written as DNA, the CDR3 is TGCGCCAGCAGTAGGTGGGACCGAGAGACCCAGTACTTC. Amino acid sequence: CASSRWDRETQYF.